This entry lists 11 T cell receptor beta chains sequenced from one sample in a study of T cell repertoires in cytomegalovirus infection. For these receptors, no antigen is known. A single record per CDR3 protein comes from TCRdb applying MiXCR to the reads. The data show roughly 500,000 distinct CDR3 sequences, around a third seen once. The sample here was cultured PBMCs, taken from culture after CMV antigen stimulation. Every receptor here comes from a human donor in good health (CMV status not recorded). Some clones in this sample may be carry-over from other donors' samples.

V and J are TRBV7-8 and TRBJ2-5; 7 bases map to TRBD2. V was clipped by 2 bases and J by 0 bases; unmatched bases: 9. Germline CDR1 is SGHVS and CDR2 is FQNEAQ. The CDR3 is made up of 17 amino acids. CDR3 sequence: CASSLIESGVYQETQYF. Here the CDR3 DNA reads TGTGCCAGCAGCTTAATTGAGAGCGGGGTGTACCAAGAGACCCAGTACTTC.

This clonotype has a single count. The V and J genes are TRBV5-1 and TRBJ1-2; D possibly corresponds to TRBD1 (6 bases). This CDR3 has 13 residues. Trimming took 4 bases from V and 4 from J, leaving 11 bases between them. The germline CDR1 and CDR2 sequences are SGHRS and YFSETQ. CDR3 protein: CASSAGGAYGYTF. CDR3 DNA: TGCGCCAGCAGCGCGGGGGGGGCCTATGGCTACACCTTC. Variable domain in full (rest from reference TRBV5-1 and TRBJ1-2): KAGVTQTPRYLIKTRGQQVTLSCSPISGHRSVSWYQQTPGQGLQFLFEYFSETQRNKGNFPGRFSGRQFSNSRSEMNVSTLELGDSALYLCASSAGGAYGYTFGSGTRLTVV.

The chain combines TRBV29-1 with TRBJ2-3; D possibly corresponds to TRBD1 (5 bases). Germline CDR1 SQVTM, CDR2 ANQGSEA. The CDR3 length is 14 residues. Trimming removed 4 bases from V and 2 bases from J, with 13 bases in between. This CDR3 is CSVAAGQFTDTQYF. CDR3 sequence (DNA): TGCAGCGTTGCGGCAGGGCAGTTCACAGATACGCAGTATTTT.

The V gene is TRBV19, the J gene TRBJ2-1; TRBD2 agrees at 14 bases. With 4 bases clipped from V and 6 bases from J, the junction kept 11 bases outside the gene matches. In germline, CDR1 is LNHDA, CDR2 SQIVND (reference sequence). This CDR3 has 18 residues. The CDR3 region has the DNA TGTGCCAGTAGTACTCTGGGACTAGCGGGAGTTCAGGCCAATGAGCAGTTCTTC. As protein: CASSTLGLAGVQANEQFF.

The chain links TRBV7-6 to TRBJ2-1, with D unclear. The V and J ends lost 5 bases and 8 bases respectively, with 13 bases between them. The CDR3 runs 13 residues. Germline CDR1 and CDR2: SGHVS and FNYEAQ. CDR3 sequence: CASSPRTGYEQFF. CDR3 DNA: TGTGCCAGCAGCCCGAGGACCGGTTATGAGCAGTTCTTC.

The chain couples TRBV5-1 to TRBJ2-1, with 7 bases matching TRBD1. The V segment lost 0 bases and the J segment 3 bases; nucleotides outside the gene matches: 3. This CDR3 comprises 15 residues. The germline CDR1 and CDR2 sequences are SGHRS and YFSETQ. The CDR3 bases are TGCGCCAGCAGCTTGGGACAGGGCTTCTACAATGAGCAGTTCTTC. Amino acid sequence: CASSLGQGFYNEQFF.

The CDR3 coding sequence is TGTGCCAGCTCAGGAGCTAGCGGGAGGCCCAATGAGCAGTTCTTC. As protein: CASSGASGRPNEQFF. J is TRBJ2-1 and V is TRBV18; 11 positions agree with TRBD2. The junction had 6 bases not matched to a gene; V was cut back by 5 bases and J by 6 bases. Germline CDR1 is KGHSH and CDR2 is LQKENI. The CDR3 totals 15 residues.

The chain has TRBV14 and TRBJ1-2; maybe TRBD1 (6 bases). Germline values: CDR1 SGHDN, CDR2 FVKESK. The V and J ends lost 1 base and 7 bases respectively, with 19 bases between them. The CDR3 spans 16 residues. CDR3 in amino acids: CASSQVGTPIRLGYTF. CDR3 nucleotide sequence: TGTGCCAGCAGCCAAGTCGGGACACCTATCAGACTTGGCTACACCTTC.

This clonotype was seen a few times. V gene TRBV7-2 combines with J gene TRBJ2-3; possibly TRBD1 for D (7 bases). Germline assignment: CDR1 SGHTA and CDR2 FQGNSA. CDR3 length: 13 amino acids. Trimming took off 3 bases at V and 6 bases at J, with 10 bases between the two ends. CDR3: CASSFPGGDTQYF. In DNA, the CDR3 is TGTGCCAGCAGCTTTCCAGGGGGGGATACGCAGTATTTT. Drawing the rest from reference TRBV7-2 and TRBJ2-3, the complete variable domain is GAGVSQSPSNKVTEKGKDVELRCDPISGHTALYWYRQSLGQGLEFLIYFQGNSAPDKSGLPSDRFSAERTGGSVSTLTIQRTQQEDSAVYLCASSFPGGDTQYFGPGTRLTVL.

There are a few counts of this clonotype. The rearrangement uses TRBV7-2 and TRBJ2-1; D remains ambiguous. V was shortened by 4 bases and J by 9 bases, with 10 bases between the two germline ends. This CDR3 is 12 amino acids long. Germline CDR1 reads SGHTA; CDR2 reads FQGNSA. The CDR3: CASSSPYGEQFF. Here the CDR3 DNA reads TGTGCCAGCAGCTCCCCATACGGTGAGCAGTTCTTC.

This clonotype was detected a few times. CDR3 sequence (DNA): TGTGCCAGCAGCGGGGGTAGCGGGAGAAGAGCAGATACGCAGTATTTT. As protein: CASSGGSGRRADTQYF. The genes are TRBV5-6 and TRBJ2-3; TRBD2 agrees at 9 bases. Trimming cost V 4 bases and J 4 bases; bases outside gene matches: 10. The V gene's germline CDR1 is SGHDT and CDR2 YYEEEE. This CDR3 is 16 amino acids long.